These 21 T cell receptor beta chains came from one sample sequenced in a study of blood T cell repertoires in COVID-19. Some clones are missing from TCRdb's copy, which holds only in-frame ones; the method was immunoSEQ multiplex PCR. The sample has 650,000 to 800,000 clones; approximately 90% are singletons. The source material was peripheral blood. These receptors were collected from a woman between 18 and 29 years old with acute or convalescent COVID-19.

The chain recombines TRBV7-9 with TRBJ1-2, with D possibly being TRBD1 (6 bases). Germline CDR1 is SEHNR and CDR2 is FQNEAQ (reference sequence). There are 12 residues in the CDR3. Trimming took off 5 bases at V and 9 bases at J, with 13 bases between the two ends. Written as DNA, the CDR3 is TGTGCCAGCAGCCCCCCGACAGGAAGCTACACCTTC. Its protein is CASSPPTGSYTF.

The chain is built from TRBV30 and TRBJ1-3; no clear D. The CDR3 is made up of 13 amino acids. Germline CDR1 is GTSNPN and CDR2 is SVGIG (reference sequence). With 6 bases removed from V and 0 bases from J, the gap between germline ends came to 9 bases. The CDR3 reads CACQAYSGNTIYF. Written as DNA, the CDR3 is TGTGCCTGTCAGGCCTACTCTGGAAACACCATATATTTT.

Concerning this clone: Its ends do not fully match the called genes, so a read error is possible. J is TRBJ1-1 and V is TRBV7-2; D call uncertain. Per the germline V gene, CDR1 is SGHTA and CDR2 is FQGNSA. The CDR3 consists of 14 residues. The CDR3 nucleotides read TGTGCCAGCACCTTAAGGCAGACTAACACTGAAGCTTTCTTT. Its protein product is CASTLRQTNTEAFF.

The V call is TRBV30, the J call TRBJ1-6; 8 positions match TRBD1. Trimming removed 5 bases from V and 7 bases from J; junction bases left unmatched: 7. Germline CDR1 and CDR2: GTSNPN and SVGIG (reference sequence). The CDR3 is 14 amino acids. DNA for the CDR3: TGTGCCTGGGACAGGGGACGCCAAAATTCACCCCTCCACTTT. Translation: CAWDRGRQNSPLHF.

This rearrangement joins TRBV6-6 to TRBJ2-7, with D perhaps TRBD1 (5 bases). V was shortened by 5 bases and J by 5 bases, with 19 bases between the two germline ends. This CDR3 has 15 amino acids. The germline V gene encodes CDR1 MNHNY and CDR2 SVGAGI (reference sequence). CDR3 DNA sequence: TGTGCCAGCAGTAAACAATCAGGGTTGTGGGACGAGCAGTACTTC. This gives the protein CASSKQSGLWDEQYF.

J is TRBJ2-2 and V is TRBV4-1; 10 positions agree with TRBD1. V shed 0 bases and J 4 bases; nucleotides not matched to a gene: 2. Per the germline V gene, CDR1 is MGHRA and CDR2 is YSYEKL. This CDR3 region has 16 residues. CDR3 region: CASSQEGTGVTGELFF. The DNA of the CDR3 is TGCGCCAGCAGCCAAGAGGGGACAGGGGTCACCGGGGAGCTGTTTTTT.

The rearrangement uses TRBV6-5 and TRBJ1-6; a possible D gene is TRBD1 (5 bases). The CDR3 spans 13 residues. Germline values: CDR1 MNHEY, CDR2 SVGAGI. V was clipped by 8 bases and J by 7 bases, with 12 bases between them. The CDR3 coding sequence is TGTGCCAGCGGAATGACAGCCAATTCACCCCTCCACTTT. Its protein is CASGMTANSPLHF.

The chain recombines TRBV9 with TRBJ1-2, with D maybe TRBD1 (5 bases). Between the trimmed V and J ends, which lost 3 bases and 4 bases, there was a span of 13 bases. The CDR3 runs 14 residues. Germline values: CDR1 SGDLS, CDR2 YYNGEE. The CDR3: CASSATGGIYGYTF. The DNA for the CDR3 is TGTGCCAGCAGCGCCACTGGGGGGATCTATGGCTACACCTTC.

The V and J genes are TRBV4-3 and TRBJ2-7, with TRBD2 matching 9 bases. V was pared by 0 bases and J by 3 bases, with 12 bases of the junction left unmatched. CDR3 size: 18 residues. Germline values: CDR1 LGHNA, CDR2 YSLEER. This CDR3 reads CASSQDISGAGGRYEQYF. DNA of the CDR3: TGCGCCAGCAGCCAAGATATCAGTGGAGCGGGGGGACGCTACGAGCAGTACTTC.

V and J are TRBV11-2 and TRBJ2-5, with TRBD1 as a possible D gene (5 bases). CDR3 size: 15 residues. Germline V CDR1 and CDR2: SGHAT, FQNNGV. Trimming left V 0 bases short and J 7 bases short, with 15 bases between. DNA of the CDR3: TGTGCCAGCAGCTTAGATCGACAGTCCCGGTGGACCCAGTACTTC. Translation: CASSLDRQSRWTQYF.

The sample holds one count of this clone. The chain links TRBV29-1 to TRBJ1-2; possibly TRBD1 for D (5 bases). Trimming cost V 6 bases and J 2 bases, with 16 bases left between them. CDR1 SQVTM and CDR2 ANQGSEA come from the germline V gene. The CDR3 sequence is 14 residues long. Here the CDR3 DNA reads TGCAGCGTGGCCTCATGGGGCAAAAACTATGGCTACACCTTC. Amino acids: CSVASWGKNYGYTF.

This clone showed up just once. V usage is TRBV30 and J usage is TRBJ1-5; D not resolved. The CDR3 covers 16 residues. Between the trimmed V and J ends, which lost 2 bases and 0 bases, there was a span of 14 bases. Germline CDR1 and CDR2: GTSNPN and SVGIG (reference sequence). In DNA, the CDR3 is TGTGCCTGGAGTCCCGAGGGCACCTTTAGCAATCAGCCCCAGCATTTT. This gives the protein CAWSPEGTFSNQPQHF.

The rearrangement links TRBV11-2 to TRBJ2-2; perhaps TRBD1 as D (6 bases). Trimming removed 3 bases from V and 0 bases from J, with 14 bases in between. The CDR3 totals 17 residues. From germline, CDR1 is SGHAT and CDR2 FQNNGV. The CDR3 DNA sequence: TGTGCCAGCAGCTTTCTTCGTCGGACAGCGAACACCGGGGAGCTGTTTTTT. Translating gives CASSFLRRTANTGELFF.

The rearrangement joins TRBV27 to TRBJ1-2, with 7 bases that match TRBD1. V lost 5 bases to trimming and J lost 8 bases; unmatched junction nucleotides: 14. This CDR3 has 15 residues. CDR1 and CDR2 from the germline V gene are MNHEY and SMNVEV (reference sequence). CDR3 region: CASSPSDRVRWGYTF. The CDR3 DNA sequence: TGTGCCAGCAGTCCCTCAGACAGGGTCCGCTGGGGCTACACCTTC.

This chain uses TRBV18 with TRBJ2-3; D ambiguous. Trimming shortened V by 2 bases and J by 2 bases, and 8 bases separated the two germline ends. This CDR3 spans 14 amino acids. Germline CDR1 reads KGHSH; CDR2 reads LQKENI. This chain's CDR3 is CASSPIPYTDTQYF. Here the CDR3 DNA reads TGTGCCAGCTCACCAATCCCCTACACAGATACGCAGTATTTT.

CDR3 loop: CASSLGTALWEQYF. The CDR3 nucleotides read TGTGCCAGCAGCTTAGGGACAGCCCTCTGGGAGCAGTACTTC. The V call is TRBV5-6, the J call TRBJ2-7; 7 positions agree with TRBD1. Germline CDR1 is SGHDT and CDR2 is YYEEEE. The CDR3 consists of 14 residues. V lost 2 bases, J lost 7 bases, and 9 bases stayed unmatched. Based on the CDR3 plus reference TRBV5-6 and TRBJ2-7, the full variable domain is DAGVTQSPTHLIKTRGQQVTLRCSPKSGHDTVSWYQQALGQGPQFIFQYYEEEERQRGNFPDRFSGHQFPNYSSELNVNALLLGDSALYLCASSLGTALWEQYFGPGTRLTVT.

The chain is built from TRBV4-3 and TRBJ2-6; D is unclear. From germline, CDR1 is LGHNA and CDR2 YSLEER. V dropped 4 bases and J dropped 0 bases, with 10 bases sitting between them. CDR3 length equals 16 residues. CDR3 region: CASSPISTSGANVLTF. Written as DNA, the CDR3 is TGCGCCAGCAGCCCGATTTCTACCTCTGGGGCCAACGTCCTGACTTTC.

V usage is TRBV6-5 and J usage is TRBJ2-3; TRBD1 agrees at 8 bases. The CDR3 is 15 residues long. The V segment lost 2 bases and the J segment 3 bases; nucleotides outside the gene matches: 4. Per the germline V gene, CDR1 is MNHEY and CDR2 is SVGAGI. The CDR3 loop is CASSYNRDRTDTQYF. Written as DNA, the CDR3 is TGTGCCAGCAGTTACAACCGGGACAGGACAGATACGCAGTATTTT.

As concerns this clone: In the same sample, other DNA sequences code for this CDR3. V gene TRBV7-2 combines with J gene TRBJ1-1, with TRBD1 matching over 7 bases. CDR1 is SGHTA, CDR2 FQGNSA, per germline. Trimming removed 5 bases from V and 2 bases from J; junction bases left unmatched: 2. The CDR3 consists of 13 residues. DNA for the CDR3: TGTGCCAGCAGCCGGACAGGTAACACTGAAGCTTTCTTT. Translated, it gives CASSRTGNTEAFF.

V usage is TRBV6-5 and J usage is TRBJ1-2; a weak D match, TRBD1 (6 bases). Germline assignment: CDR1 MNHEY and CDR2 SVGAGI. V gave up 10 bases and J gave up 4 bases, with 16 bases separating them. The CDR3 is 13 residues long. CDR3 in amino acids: CATPGDGFYGYTF. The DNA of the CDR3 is TGTGCCACCCCAGGGGACGGTTTCTATGGCTACACCTTC.

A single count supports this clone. The CDR3 DNA is TGTGCCAGCAGCCCGCGGGCCATAGCCAAAAACATTCAGTACTTC. Its translation: CASSPRAIAKNIQYF. This chain connects TRBV5-8 to TRBJ2-4; TRBD2 might be the D (5 bases). The length of the CDR3 is 15 residues. Germline-derived CDR1 and CDR2 are SGHTS and YDEGEE. V was trimmed by 4 bases and J by 0 bases, leaving 11 bases between them.